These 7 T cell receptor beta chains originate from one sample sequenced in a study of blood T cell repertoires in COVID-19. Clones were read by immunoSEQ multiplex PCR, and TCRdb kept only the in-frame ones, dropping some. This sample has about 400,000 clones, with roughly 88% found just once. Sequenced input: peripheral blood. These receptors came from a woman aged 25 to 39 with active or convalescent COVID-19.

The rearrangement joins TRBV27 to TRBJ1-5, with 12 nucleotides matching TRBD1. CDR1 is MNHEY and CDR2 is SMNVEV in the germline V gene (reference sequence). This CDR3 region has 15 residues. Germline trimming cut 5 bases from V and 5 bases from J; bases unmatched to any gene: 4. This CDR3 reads CASSLGTGGDQPQHF. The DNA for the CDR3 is TGTGCCAGCAGTCTCGGGACAGGGGGCGATCAGCCCCAGCATTTT.

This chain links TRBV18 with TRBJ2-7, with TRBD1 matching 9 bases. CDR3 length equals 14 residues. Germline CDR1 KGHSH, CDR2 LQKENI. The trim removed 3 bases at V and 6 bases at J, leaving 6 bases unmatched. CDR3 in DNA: TGTGCCAGCTCACCGACCGTGACAGGGGGCGAGCAGTACTTC. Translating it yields CASSPTVTGGEQYF.

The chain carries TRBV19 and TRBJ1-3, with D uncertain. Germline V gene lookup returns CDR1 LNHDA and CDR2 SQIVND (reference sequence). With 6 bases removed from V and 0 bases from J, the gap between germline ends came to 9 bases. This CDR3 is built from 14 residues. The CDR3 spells CASREVFSGNTIYF. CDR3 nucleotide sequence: TGTGCCAGTAGAGAGGTCTTCTCTGGAAACACCATATATTTT. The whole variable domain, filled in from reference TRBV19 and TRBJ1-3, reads DGGITQSPKYLFRKEGQNVTLSCEQNLNHDAMYWYRQDPGQGLRLIYYSQIVNDFQKGDIAEGYSVSREKKESFPLTVTSAQKNPTAFYLCASREVFSGNTIYFGEGSWLTVV.

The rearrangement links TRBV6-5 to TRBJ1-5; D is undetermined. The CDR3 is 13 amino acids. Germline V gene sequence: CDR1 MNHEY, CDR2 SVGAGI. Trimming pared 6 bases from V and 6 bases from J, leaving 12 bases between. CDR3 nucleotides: TGTGCCAGCAGCCCACTAGGGTCTCAGCCCCAGCATTTT. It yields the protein CASSPLGSQPQHF.

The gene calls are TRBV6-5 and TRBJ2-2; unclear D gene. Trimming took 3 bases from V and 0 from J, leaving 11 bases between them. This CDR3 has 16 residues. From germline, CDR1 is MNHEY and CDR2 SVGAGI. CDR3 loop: CASSYDSTSNTGELFF. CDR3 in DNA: TGTGCCAGCAGTTATGATTCGACATCGAACACCGGGGAGCTGTTTTTT.

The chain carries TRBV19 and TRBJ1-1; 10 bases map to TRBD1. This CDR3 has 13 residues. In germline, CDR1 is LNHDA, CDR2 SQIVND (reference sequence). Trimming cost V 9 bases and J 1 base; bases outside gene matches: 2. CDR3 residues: CASWTGGNTEAFF. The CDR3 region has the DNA TGTGCCAGCTGGACAGGGGGGAACACTGAAGCTTTCTTT.

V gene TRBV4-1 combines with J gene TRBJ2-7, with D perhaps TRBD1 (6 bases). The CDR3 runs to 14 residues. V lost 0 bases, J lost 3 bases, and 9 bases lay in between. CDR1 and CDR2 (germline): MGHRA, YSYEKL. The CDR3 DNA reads TGCGCCAGCAGCCAAGATGGGACACTCTACGAGCAGTACTTC. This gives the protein CASSQDGTLYEQYF.